One and the same sample provided the 5 T cell receptor beta chains below, sequenced in a study of blood T cell repertoires in COVID-19. TCRdb's copy holds only in-frame clones and misses some; the assay was immunoSEQ multiplex PCR. Altogether approximately 270,000 clones are present, 80% to 90% being singletons, with the ten largest covering 11%. The specimen sequenced was peripheral blood. These receptors originate from a woman aged 65 to 85 with acute or convalescent COVID-19.

This chain connects TRBV18 to TRBJ1-5; 7 bases are shared with TRBD1. The J segment lost 6 bases and the V segment lost 6 bases, leaving 11 bases of the junction unmatched. The CDR3 is 15 residues long. Per the germline V gene, CDR1 is KGHSH and CDR2 is LQKENI. This CDR3 is CASSATGDKSQPQHF. CDR3 DNA: TGTGCCAGCTCGGCTACAGGGGATAAGAGTCAGCCCCAGCATTTT.

The sample holds a few counts of this clone. CDR3 protein: CASSPSLGTGELFF. The CDR3 DNA is TGTGCCAGCAGCCCTTCCCTCGGGACCGGGGAGCTGTTTTTT. The rearrangement links TRBV7-9 to TRBJ2-2; no clear D gene. Germline CDR1 SEHNR, CDR2 FQNEAQ (reference sequence). Trimming removed 5 bases at V and 5 bases at J, with 12 bases between. The length of the CDR3 is 14 residues.

The table lists this clone with a few counts. This chain joins TRBV6-5 and TRBJ2-4; the match to TRBD1 covers 9 bases. CDR3 length equals 14 residues. The germline CDR1 and CDR2 sequences are MNHEY and SVGAGI. The J segment lost 9 bases and the V segment lost 5 bases, leaving 8 bases of the junction unmatched. CDR3 sequence: CASSNRGGQGIQYF. As DNA, the CDR3 is TGTGCCAGCAGTAATCGCGGGGGACAGGGCATTCAGTACTTC.

The table lists this clone with a few counts. The chain carries TRBV23-1 and TRBJ1-3; D remains ambiguous. TRBV23-1 falls under the ORF class, with uncertain function. Trimming took 0 bases from V and 4 from J, leaving 4 bases between them. CDR3 length equals 13 residues. CDR3 bases: TGCGCCAGCAGTCAATCCCCAGGAAACACCATATATTTT. Translation: CASSQSPGNTIYF.

This clone was seen once. The genes are TRBV7-9 and TRBJ2-1; 7 bases align to TRBD1. The CDR3 contains 15 residues. Unmatched junction bases numbered 8, after V lost 2 bases and J lost 7 bases. Germline lookup yields CDR1 SEHNR and CDR2 FQNEAQ (reference sequence). The CDR3 DNA reads TGTGCCAGCAGCTTACTCAGGGGACAGACAAATGAGCAGTTCTTC. Its translation is CASSLLRGQTNEQFF.